The source of this T cell receptor (beta chain) is a study of memory CD4+ T cells and cytomegalovirus serostatus. General study points: About 40% of the roughly 160 known CMV-associated TCRbeta sequences appeared in CD4+ memory. Suggested: most of the CMV-linked TCR signature lies in CD4+ memory cells.

The sort gate was single viable CD3+CD4+CD8-CD45RO+ cells for memory CD4+ T cells. The germline CDR1 and CDR2 sequences are GTSNPN and SVGIG (reference sequence). Trimming left V 0 bases short and J 11 bases short, with 14 bases between. The CDR3 covers 13 residues. Note on this clone: The antigen remains unidentified.

As handled by the study authors: Out-of-frame sequences were removed, leaving around 2.2 million distinct TCRbeta sequences. Here immunoSEQ multiplex PCR was the method, and the copy in TCRdb shows in-frame clones only, minus some. From that table come the V and J calls and clone size; the DNA was used to work out D and trimming. The sample records about 61,000 clones, roughly 80% being singletons. Input material: memory CD4+ T cells from blood. The sequence derives from an adult in good health and CMV-seronegative. The rearrangement links TRBV30 to TRBJ1-5, with D perhaps TRBD1 (5 bases). The CDR3 loop is CAWSVGGVGTQHF. The CDR3 bases are TGTGCCTGGAGTGTGGGAGGGGTTGGGACCCAGCATTTT. The entire variable domain, with the rest obtained from reference TRBV30 and TRBJ1-5, is as follows: SQTIHQWPATLVQPVGSPLSLECTVEGTSNPNLYWYRQAAGRGLQLLFYSVGIGQISSEVPQNLSASRPQDRQFILSSKKLLLSDSGFYLCAWSVGGVGTQHFGDGTRLSIL.